A single sample gave rise to the 17 T cell receptor beta chains below, sequenced in a study of low-dose radiotherapy and immunotherapy resistance in tumors. Stated time point: after trial treatment. The treatment: LDRT plus nivolumab, ipilimumab, low-dose cyclophosphamide and aspirin (RACIN trial). TRAV and TRBV primers primed cDNA for both TCRalpha and TCRbeta. Both a constant-region primer and a V-primer adapter served to amplify TCRs across roughly 20 PCR cycles. TCRdb processed the reads anew with MiXCR; each CDR3 protein has one entry. Of under 110,000 distinct CDR3 sequences in the sample, 20% to 25% were seen once. The sample here was PBMCs, taken after low-dose radiotherapy plus immunotherapy. The receptors derive from a male donor with prostate cancer.

This clonotype was seen many times. The gene calls are TRBV5-6 and TRBJ2-4, with D perhaps assigned TRBD1 or TRBD2 (5 bases each). Germline V gene data show CDR1 as SGHDT and CDR2 as YYEEEE. V gave up 4 bases and J gave up 5 bases, with 13 bases separating them. The length of the CDR3 is 14 residues. CDR3 DNA: TGTGCCAGCAGCCTGGGACCAGGCGAAAACATTCAGTACTTC. This gives the protein CASSLGPGENIQYF.

This clonotype was counted ten times or more. The chain joins TRBV4-2 to TRBJ2-2; no clear D gene. Trimming took 4 bases from V and 0 from J, leaving 6 bases between them. This CDR3 contains 14 residues. Per the germline V gene, CDR1 is LGHNA and CDR2 is YNFKEQ. For the CDR3, the DNA is TGTGCCAGCAGCCTTAACGCGAACACCGGGGAGCTGTTTTTT. It codes for CASSLNANTGELFF.

The chain has TRBV23-1 and TRBJ2-3; a possible D gene is TRBD1 (5 bases). TRBV23-1 is an ORF, and what it does is uncertain. The V end was cut by 0 bases, the J end by 3 bases, with 13 bases between. The CDR3 loop spans 16 amino acids. CDR3 sequence (DNA): TGCGCCAGCAGTCAATCCTTGCTCAGGGCTACAGATACGCAGTATTTT. Its translation: CASSQSLLRATDTQYF.

Ten or more counts support this clonotype. The chain links TRBV5-1 to TRBJ1-3; D is possibly TRBD1 (6 bases). Germline CDR1 reads SGHRS; CDR2 reads YFSETQ. CDR3 length: 15 residues. V shed 1 base and J shed 3 bases, with 11 bases lying between them. CDR3 sequence reads: CASSLTGFGGNTIYF. The CDR3 region has the DNA TGCGCCAGCAGCTTGACAGGGTTCGGTGGAAACACCATATATTTT.

The V and J genes are TRBV5-1 and TRBJ2-5; the D gene is possibly TRBD1 (5 bases). CDR1 is SGHRS and CDR2 is YFSETQ in the germline V gene. The CDR3 spans 13 residues. Deletions cut 4 bases from V and 5 bases from J, with 12 bases between. CDR3 region: CASSPRGMETQYF. The CDR3, as DNA: TGCGCCAGCAGCCCAAGGGGAATGGAGACCCAGTACTTC.

The sample holds many counts of this clonotype. The V call is TRBV11-3, the J call TRBJ2-2, with a weak D call TRBD2 (7 bases). The V gene lost 7 bases and the J gene lost 7 bases, with 16 bases spanning the gap. Germline CDR1 reads SGHNT; CDR2 reads YENEEA. The CDR3 length is 14 residues. The CDR3 nucleotides are TGTGCCAGCACCTCCAAGGGGGGGATCGGGGAGCTGTTTTTT. It is translated as CASTSKGGIGELFF.

In this sample, this clonotype turned up many times. The gene calls are TRBV4-1 and TRBJ2-2; the match to TRBD2 covers 8 bases. This CDR3 has 15 amino acids. Trimming cost V 4 bases and J 6 bases; bases outside gene matches: 7. CDR1 MGHRA and CDR2 YSYEKL come from the germline V gene. The CDR3 sequence: CASSRAGVRAGELFF. The CDR3 nucleotides read TGCGCCAGCAGCCGAGCGGGGGTTCGCGCCGGGGAGCTGTTTTTT.

The chain joins TRBV18 to TRBJ2-7; D may match TRBD1 or TRBD2 (5 bases each). The CDR3 is made up of 14 amino acids. CDR1 and CDR2 from the germline V gene are KGHSH and LQKENI. V was clipped by 6 bases and J by 6 bases, with 18 bases between them. As DNA, the CDR3 is TGTGCCAGCTCGGTCCGGGACCACCCCTCCGAGCAGTACTTC. Translating gives CASSVRDHPSEQYF. The variable domain in full, with the rest retrieved from reference TRBV18 and TRBJ2-7, is NAGVMQNPRHLVRRRGQEARLRCSPMKGHSHVYWYRQLPEEGLKFMVYLQKENIIDESGMPKERFSAEFPKEGPSILRIQQVVRGDSAAYFCASSVRDHPSEQYFGPGTRLTVT.

As to this clonotype: A far larger clone is one nucleotide away, so this likely arose from a read error. This chain connects TRBV5-8 to TRBJ2-3; 8 bases are a match to TRBD2. The CDR3 is made up of 15 amino acids. CDR1 and CDR2 from the germline V gene are SGHTS and YDEGEE. The CDR3 nucleotides read TGTGCCAGCAGCTTGGCGGGGGGGACCTCTCGAGAGCTGTACTTC. Its protein product is CASSLAGGTSRELYF.

This chain joins TRBV11-2 and TRBJ2-5; D is perhaps TRBD2 (5 bases). The CDR3 covers 16 residues. Germline-derived CDR1 and CDR2 are SGHAT and FQNNGV. Trimming removed 5 bases from V and 5 bases from J, with 21 bases in between. The CDR3 sequence: CASSPLRGLLGETQYF. In DNA, the CDR3 is TGTGCCAGCAGCCCCCTTCGAGGGCTCCTTGGGGAGACCCAGTACTTC.

Many counts were recorded for this clonotype. The chain's CDR3 is CSANQPGTAFSDTQYF. In DNA form, the CDR3 reads TGCAGTGCAAACCAACCCGGGACAGCTTTTTCAGATACGCAGTATTTT. The chain combines TRBV20-1 with TRBJ2-3, with 7 bases matching TRBD1. Germline V CDR1 and CDR2: DFQATT, SNEGSKA (reference sequence). The CDR3 contains 16 residues. V shed 6 bases and J 4 bases; nucleotides not matched to a gene: 16.

This clonotype was observed at least ten times. One end of the junction varies from germline; a read error may be responsible. This sequence joins TRBV7-2 and TRBJ1-1; D may be TRBD1 (5 bases). The CDR3 is 15 amino acids. Germline CDR1 and CDR2: SGHTA and FQGNSA. The CDR3 bases are TGTGCCAGCAGCGTAGCCCAATCCCGGGGGTCCGAAGCTTTCTTT. Translation: CASSVAQSRGSEAFF.

This clonotype occurred many times. The V gene is TRBV20-1, the J gene TRBJ2-1, with 10 bases identical to TRBD2. J lost 9 bases, V lost 3 bases, and 17 bases had no gene match. The CDR3 runs 17 residues. In germline, CDR1 is DFQATT, CDR2 SNEGSKA (reference sequence). For the CDR3, the DNA is TGCAGTGCTAGCTGGCTAGCGGGGGAAAAATTCATCGGTGAGCAGTTCTTC. Encoded protein: CSASWLAGEKFIGEQFF.

This clonotype occurred many times. The chain is built from TRBV7-9 and TRBJ1-1, with D perhaps TRBD1 (6 bases). V was trimmed by 0 bases and J by 2 bases, leaving 10 bases between them. Germline lookup yields CDR1 SEHNR and CDR2 FQNEAQ (reference sequence). The CDR3 runs 15 residues. Here the CDR3 reads CASSLAGARNTEAFF. The CDR3, as DNA: TGTGCCAGCAGCTTAGCGGGGGCGAGAAACACTGAAGCTTTCTTT. The full variable domain, rest sourced from reference TRBV7-9 and TRBJ1-1, is DTGVSQNPRHKITKRGQNVTFRCDPISEHNRLYWYRQTLGQGPEFLTYFQNEAQLEKSRLLSDRFSAERPKGSFSTLEIQRTEQGDSAMYLCASSLAGARNTEAFFGQGTRLTVV.

In its sample, this clonotype was seen many times. V is TRBV20-1 and J is TRBJ2-5; TRBD1 aligns across 11 bases. Germline loops: CDR1 DFQATT, CDR2 SNEGSKA (reference sequence). The CDR3 loop spans 17 amino acids. V gave up 3 bases and J gave up 3 bases; unmatched junction bases: 12. The CDR3 is CSASATGQGAGKETQYF. CDR3 nucleotide sequence: TGCAGTGCTAGCGCCACCGGACAGGGGGCGGGGAAAGAGACCCAGTACTTC.

This clonotype was counted at least ten times. The genes are TRBV7-2 and TRBJ1-5; TRBD1 is a possible D gene (5 bases). The CDR3 sequence is 15 residues long. Trimming removed 2 bases from V and 0 bases from J, with 8 bases in between. CDR1 is SGHTA and CDR2 is FQGNSA in the germline V gene. CDR3 in amino acids: CASSLYRISNQPQHF. CDR3 sequence (DNA): TGTGCCAGCAGCTTATACAGGATTAGCAATCAGCCCCAGCATTTT.

Many counts were recorded for this clonotype. The chain employs TRBV7-2 and TRBJ2-1; D is ambiguous. The CDR3 sequence is 15 residues long. Germline V gene sequence: CDR1 SGHTA, CDR2 FQGNSA. Trimming stripped 6 bases from V and 3 bases from J, with 15 bases between. The CDR3 region is CASRAAGFIYNEQFF. The CDR3 DNA reads as TGTGCCAGCAGGGCAGCCGGGTTCATCTACAATGAGCAGTTCTTC.